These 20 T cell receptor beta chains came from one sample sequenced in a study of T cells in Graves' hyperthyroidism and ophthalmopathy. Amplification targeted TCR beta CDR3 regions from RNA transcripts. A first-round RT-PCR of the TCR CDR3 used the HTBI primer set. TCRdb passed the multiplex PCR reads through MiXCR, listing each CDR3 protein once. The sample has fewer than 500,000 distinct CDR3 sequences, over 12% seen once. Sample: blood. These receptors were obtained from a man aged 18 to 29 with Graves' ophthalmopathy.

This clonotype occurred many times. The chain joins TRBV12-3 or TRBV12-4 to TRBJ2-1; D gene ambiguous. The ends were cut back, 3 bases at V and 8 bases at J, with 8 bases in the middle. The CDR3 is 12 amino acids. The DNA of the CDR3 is TGTGCCAGCAGTTTTGTTCGCGATGAGCAGTTCTTC. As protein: CASSFVRDEQFF.

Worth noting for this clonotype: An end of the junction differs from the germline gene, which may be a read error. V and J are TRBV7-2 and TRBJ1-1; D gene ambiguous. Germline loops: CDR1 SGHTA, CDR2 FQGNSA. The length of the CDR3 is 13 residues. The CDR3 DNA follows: TGTGCCAGCAGCTTAGGAAGGTACACTGAAACTTTCTTT. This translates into CASSLGRYTETFF.

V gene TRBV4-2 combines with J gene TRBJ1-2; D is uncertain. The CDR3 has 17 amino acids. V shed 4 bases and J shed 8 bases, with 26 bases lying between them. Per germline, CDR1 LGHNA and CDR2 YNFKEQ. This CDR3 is CASSLIQLNRYMPGYTF. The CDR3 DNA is TGTGCCAGCAGCCTTATCCAACTCAATCGTTACATGCCCGGCTACACCTTC.

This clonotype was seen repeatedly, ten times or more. The CDR3 loop is CASSQHRGGAEKLFF. In DNA form, the CDR3 reads TGCGCCAGCAGCCAACACAGGGGAGGGGCGGAAAAACTGTTTTTT. J is TRBJ1-4 and V is TRBV5-1; 7 nucleotides agree with TRBD1. This CDR3 has 15 amino acids. CDR1 SGHRS and CDR2 YFSETQ come from the germline V gene. J was trimmed by 8 bases and V by 4 bases; bases with no gene match: 11.

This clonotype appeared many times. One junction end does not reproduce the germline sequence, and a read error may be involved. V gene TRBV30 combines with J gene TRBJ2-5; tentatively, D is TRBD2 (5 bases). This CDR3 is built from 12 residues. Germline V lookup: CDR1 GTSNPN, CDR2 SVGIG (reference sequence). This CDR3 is CAWSVVGGPLNF. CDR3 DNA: TGTGCCTGGAGTGTGGTAGGCGGGCCGCTGAACTTC. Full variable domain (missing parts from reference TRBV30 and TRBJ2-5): SQTIHQWPATLVQPVGSPLSLECTVEGTSNPNLYWYRQAAGRGLQLLFYSVGIGQISSEVPQNLSASRPQDRQFILSSKKLLLSDSGFYLCAWSVVGGPLNFGPGTRLLVL.

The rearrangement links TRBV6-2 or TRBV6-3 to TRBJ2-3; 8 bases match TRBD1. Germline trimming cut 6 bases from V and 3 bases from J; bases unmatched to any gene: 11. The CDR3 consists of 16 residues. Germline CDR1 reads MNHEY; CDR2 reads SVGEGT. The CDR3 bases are TGTGCCAGCAGGTTACGACAGGGGATCAGGACAGATACGCAGTATTTT. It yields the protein CASRLRQGIRTDTQYF.

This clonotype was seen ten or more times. CDR3 DNA: TGCGCCAGCAGCTTTGGAACTAGCGGGATCTCCTACGAGCAGTACTTC. Its protein is CASSFGTSGISYEQYF. The gene calls are TRBV5-1 and TRBJ2-7; 10 nucleotides match TRBD2. CDR3 length: 16 amino acids. Germline V gene lookup returns CDR1 SGHRS and CDR2 YFSETQ. The J segment lost 0 bases and the V segment lost 2 bases, leaving 5 bases of the junction unmatched.

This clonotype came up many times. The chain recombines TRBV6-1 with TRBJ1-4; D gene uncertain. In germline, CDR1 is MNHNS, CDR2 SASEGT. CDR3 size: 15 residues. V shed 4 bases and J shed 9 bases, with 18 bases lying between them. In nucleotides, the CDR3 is TGTGCCAGCAGTGCCAGCGGGCCACTCCTTAAAAAACTGTTTTTT. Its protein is CASSASGPLLKKLFF.

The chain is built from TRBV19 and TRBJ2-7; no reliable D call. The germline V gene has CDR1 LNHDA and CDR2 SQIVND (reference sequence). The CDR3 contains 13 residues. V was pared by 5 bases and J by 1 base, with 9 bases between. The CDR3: CASSSRTSYEQYF. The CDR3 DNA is TGTGCCAGTAGTTCCCGCACTTCCTACGAGCAGTACTTC.

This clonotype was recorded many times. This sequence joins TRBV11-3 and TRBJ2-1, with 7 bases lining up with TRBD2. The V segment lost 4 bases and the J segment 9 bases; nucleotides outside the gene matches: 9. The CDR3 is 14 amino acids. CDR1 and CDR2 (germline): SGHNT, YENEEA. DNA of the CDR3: TGTGCCAGCAGCTCCCGGGACTACCCCTTTGAGCAGTTCTTC. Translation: CASSSRDYPFEQFF.

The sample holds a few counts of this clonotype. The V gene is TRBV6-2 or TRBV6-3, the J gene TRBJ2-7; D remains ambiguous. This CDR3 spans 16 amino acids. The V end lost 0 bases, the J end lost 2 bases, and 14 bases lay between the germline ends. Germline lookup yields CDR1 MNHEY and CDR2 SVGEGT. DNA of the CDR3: TGTGCCAGCAGTTACTCGAGGCCACGCGCCCCCTACGAGCAGTACTTC. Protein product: CASSYSRPRAPYEQYF.

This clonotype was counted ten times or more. The CDR3 region has the DNA TGCGCCAGCAGCGGAATGGACAGCCGTAAGGAAGCTTTCTTT. This gives the protein CASSGMDSRKEAFF. The chain uses TRBV5-1 and TRBJ1-1; tentatively, D is TRBD1 (6 bases). Looked up from germline, CDR1 is SGHRS and CDR2 is YFSETQ. This CDR3 comprises 14 residues. V lost 4 bases, J lost 8 bases, and 18 bases lay in between.

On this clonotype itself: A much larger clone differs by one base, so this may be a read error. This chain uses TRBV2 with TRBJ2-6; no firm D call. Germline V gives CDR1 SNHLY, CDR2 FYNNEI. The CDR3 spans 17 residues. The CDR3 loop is CASREMGWTSGANVLTF. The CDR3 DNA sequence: TGTGCCAGCCGTGAAATGGGTTGGACCTCTGGGGCCAACGTCCTGACTTTC.

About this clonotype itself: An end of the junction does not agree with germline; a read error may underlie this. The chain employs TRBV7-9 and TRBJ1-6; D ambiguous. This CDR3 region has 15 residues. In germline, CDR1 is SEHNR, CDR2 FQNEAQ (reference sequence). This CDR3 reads CTSSFQSSYNSPLHF. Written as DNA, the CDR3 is TGTACCAGCAGCTTTCAAAGCTCCTATAATTCACCCCTCCACTTT.

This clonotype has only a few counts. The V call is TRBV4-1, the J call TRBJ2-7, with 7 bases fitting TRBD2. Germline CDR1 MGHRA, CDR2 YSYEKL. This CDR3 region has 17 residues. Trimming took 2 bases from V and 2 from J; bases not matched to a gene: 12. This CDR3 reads CASSQPLSRSGTYEQYF. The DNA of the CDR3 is TGCGCCAGCAGCCAACCGTTATCTAGGAGCGGGACCTACGAGCAGTACTTC.

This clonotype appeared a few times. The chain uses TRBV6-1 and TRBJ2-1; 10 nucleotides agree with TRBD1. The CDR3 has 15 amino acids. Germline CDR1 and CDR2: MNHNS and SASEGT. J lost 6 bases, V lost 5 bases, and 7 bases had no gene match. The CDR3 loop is CASSRVWTGGNEQFF. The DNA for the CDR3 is TGTGCCAGCAGTCGAGTCTGGACAGGGGGCAATGAGCAGTTCTTC.

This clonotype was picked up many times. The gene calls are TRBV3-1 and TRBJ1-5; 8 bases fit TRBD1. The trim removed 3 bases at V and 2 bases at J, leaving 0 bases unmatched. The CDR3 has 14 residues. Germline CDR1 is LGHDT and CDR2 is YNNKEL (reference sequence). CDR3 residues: CASSQGQGNQPQHF. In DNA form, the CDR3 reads TGTGCCAGCAGCCAGGGACAGGGCAATCAGCCCCAGCATTTT.

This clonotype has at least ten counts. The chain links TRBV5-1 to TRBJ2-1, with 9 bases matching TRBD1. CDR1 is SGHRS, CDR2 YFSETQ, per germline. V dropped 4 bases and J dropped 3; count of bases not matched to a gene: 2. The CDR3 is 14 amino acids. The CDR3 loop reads CASSRQGDYNEQFF. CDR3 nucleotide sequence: TGCGCCAGCAGCAGACAGGGGGACTACAATGAGCAGTTCTTC.

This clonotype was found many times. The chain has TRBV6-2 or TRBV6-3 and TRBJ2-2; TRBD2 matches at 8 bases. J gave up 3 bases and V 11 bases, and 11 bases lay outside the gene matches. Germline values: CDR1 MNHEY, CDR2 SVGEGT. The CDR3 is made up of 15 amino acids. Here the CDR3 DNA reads TGTGCCGCGCGGTCAGCGGGAGAGCACACCGGGGAGCTGTTTTTT. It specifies CAARSAGEHTGELFF.

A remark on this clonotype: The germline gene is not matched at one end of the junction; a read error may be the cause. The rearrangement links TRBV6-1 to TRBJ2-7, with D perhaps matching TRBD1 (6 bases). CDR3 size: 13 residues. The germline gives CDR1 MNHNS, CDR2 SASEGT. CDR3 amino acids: CASSWDNSCEQYF. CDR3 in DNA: TGTGCCAGCAGCTGGGACAACTCCTGCGAGCAGTACTTC.